The clone carrying this TCR beta chain was found once. This sample stems from a study of cytomegalovirus exposure and HLA in healthy donors. Germline CDR1 and CDR2: SNHLY and FYNNEI. Deletions cut 6 bases from V and 2 bases from J, with 18 bases between. The CDR3 length is 16 residues. This table comes from immunoSEQ multiplex PCR, and its TCRdb copy is limited to in-frame clones, with some not included. The sample shows 150,000 to 200,000 clones, around 85% of them seen only once. The sample consisted of PBMCs. V usage is TRBV2 and J usage is TRBJ2-3; TRBD1 is a possible D gene (5 bases). The receptor was derived from a man between 18 and 29 years old in good health and CMV-seropositive. DNA of the CDR3: TGTGCCAGCAGCGACAGACTCATCGGAGCCACAGATACGCAGTATTTT. Translation gives CASSDRLIGATDTQYF. Together with reference TRBV2 and TRBJ2-3, the CDR3 gives the full variable domain: EPEVTQTPSHQVTQMGQEVILRCVPISNHLYFYWYRQILGQKVEFLVSFYNNEISEKSEIFDDQFSVERPDGSNFTLKIRSTKLEDSAMYFCASSDRLIGATDTQYFGPGTRLTVL.